This passage covers 18 T cell receptor beta chains from one sample sequenced in a study of CD8+CD57+ T cells in acquired aplastic anemia. Genomic DNA templated the TCR beta VDJ and CDR3 profiling. One entry per CDR3 protein results from TCRdb running MiXCR on the reads. Among roughly 98,000 distinct CDR3 sequences listed, around 68% were seen once. Patients sequenced had flow cytometry evidence of CD8+CD57+ cell expansion. Sequencing was carried out using sorted CD4+, CD8+, or CD8+CD57+ T cells (not recorded which) from PBMCs. These receptors were obtained from a human donor with aplastic anemia.

The chain recombines TRBV15 with TRBJ1-1, with D unclear. This CDR3 comprises 13 residues. V was cut by 1 base and J by 8 bases, with 11 bases left in between. Looked up from germline, CDR1 is LNHNV and CDR2 is YYDKDF (reference sequence). The CDR3 DNA is TGTGCCACCAGCAGAGTTGGAGACTCCGAAGCTTTCTTT. This codes for CATSRVGDSEAFF.

CDR3: CASSPPGQGHEQYF. DNA of the CDR3: TGCGCCAGCAGCCCGCCGGGACAGGGCCACGAGCAGTACTTC. V gene TRBV5-1 combines with J gene TRBJ2-7; the match to TRBD1 covers 9 bases. From germline, CDR1 is SGHRS and CDR2 YFSETQ. Unmatched junction bases numbered 7, after V lost 4 bases and J lost 5 bases. The CDR3 contains 14 residues.

This clonotype was seen ten or more times. This chain joins TRBV2 and TRBJ1-2, with 7 bases identical to TRBD1. V lost 7 bases, J lost 3 bases, and 20 bases stayed unmatched. CDR1 SNHLY and CDR2 FYNNEI come from the germline V gene. The CDR3 spans 18 residues. The CDR3: CASTPRDSSISGYYGYTF. CDR3 sequence (DNA): TGTGCCAGCACACCAAGGGACAGTTCAATCTCCGGGTACTATGGCTACACCTTC.

The rearrangement uses TRBV7-6 and TRBJ2-1; 7 nucleotides line up with TRBD2. After removal of 4 bases from V and 5 bases from J, the junction contained 8 bases not matched to a gene. CDR3 length equals 15 residues. Germline V lookup: CDR1 SGHVS, CDR2 FNYEAQ. CDR3 DNA sequence: TGTGCCAGCAGCTCGCGGGGGACGGGGGACAATGAGCAGTTCTTC. As protein: CASSSRGTGDNEQFF.

This clonotype has only one observation. At one boundary the junction diverges from the germline segment, which might be a read error. This rearrangement joins TRBV10-3 to TRBJ1-1; TRBD1 matches 10 bases. Germline V gene data show CDR1 as ENHRY and CDR2 as SYGVKD. The CDR3 sequence is 13 residues long. CDR3: CAIGTGVNTEASF. The CDR3 DNA follows: TGTGCCATCGGGACAGGGGTGAACACTGAAGCTTCCTTT.

This sequence joins TRBV15 and TRBJ2-7; D tentatively reads TRBD1 or TRBD2 (6 bases each). Germline V CDR1 and CDR2: LNHNV, YYDKDF (reference sequence). Trimming left V 4 bases short and J 0 bases short, with 16 bases between. The CDR3 runs to 16 residues. The CDR3 region is CATSIPVGGGSYEQYF. CDR3 bases: TGTGCCACCAGCATTCCGGTAGGAGGGGGCTCCTACGAGCAGTACTTC.

This clonotype turned up a few times. The chain joins TRBV20-1 to TRBJ2-5; tentatively, D is TRBD1 (7 bases). The CDR3 is 13 amino acids. V lost 3 bases to trimming and J lost 4 bases, with 12 bases between them. Germline CDR1 and CDR2: DFQATT and SNEGSKA (reference sequence). This chain's CDR3 is CSASRQGGETQYF. CDR3 DNA: TGCAGTGCTAGCCGACAGGGAGGAGAGACCCAGTACTTC.

This clonotype was observed a few times. J is TRBJ1-6 and V is TRBV20-1, with 7 nucleotides matching TRBD1. CDR1 DFQATT and CDR2 SNEGSKA come from the germline V gene (reference sequence). The CDR3 has 14 residues. V was clipped by 3 bases and J by 7 bases; unmatched bases: 6. The CDR3 DNA is TGCAGTGCTAGGCCCGACAGGGCCAATTCACCCCTCCACTTT. Translation gives CSARPDRANSPLHF.

The chain couples TRBV7-8 to TRBJ2-7, with 7 nucleotides matching TRBD2. The J segment lost 3 bases and the V segment lost 2 bases, leaving 4 bases of the junction unmatched. The CDR3 has 14 residues. Germline lookup yields CDR1 SGHVS and CDR2 FQNEAQ. CDR3 nucleotide sequence: TGTGCCAGCAGCTTATTAAGCGGGGTCTACGAGCAGTACTTC. Protein product: CASSLLSGVYEQYF. The whole variable domain, remainder taken from reference TRBV7-8 and TRBJ2-7, is GAGVSQSPRYKVAKRGQDVALRCDPISGHVSLFWYQQALGQGPEFLTYFQNEAQLDKSGLPSDRFFAERPEGSVSTLKIQRTQQEDSAVYLCASSLLSGVYEQYFGPGTRLTVT.

Ten or more counts support this clonotype. This chain links TRBV7-9 with TRBJ2-1; 8 bases are a match to TRBD2. Germline CDR1 reads SEHNR; CDR2 reads FQNEAQ (reference sequence). The V and J ends lost 1 base and 6 bases, in that order; junction bases with no gene match: 8. The CDR3 totals 16 residues. The CDR3 sequence: CASSLGVGRGFNEQFF. The CDR3 DNA reads TGTGCCAGCAGCTTAGGCGTCGGGAGGGGATTCAATGAGCAGTTCTTC.

This sequence joins TRBV19 and TRBJ2-6, with D perhaps TRBD1 (6 bases). Per germline, CDR1 LNHDA and CDR2 SQIVND (reference sequence). The CDR3 length is 18 residues. Trimming left V 5 bases short and J 0 bases short, with 17 bases between. The CDR3 reads CASSPRQVQISGANVLTF. As DNA, the CDR3 is TGTGCCAGTAGTCCTAGACAGGTGCAGATCTCTGGGGCCAACGTCCTGACTTTC. The full variable domain, completed using reference TRBV19 and TRBJ2-6, is DGGITQSPKYLFRKEGQNVTLSCEQNLNHDAMYWYRQDPGQGLRLIYYSQIVNDFQKGDIAEGYSVSREKKESFPLTVTSAQKNPTAFYLCASSPRQVQISGANVLTFGAGSRLTVL.

V and J are TRBV29-1 and TRBJ2-7; TRBD2 matches at 7 bases. V was pared by 3 bases and J by 0 bases, with 2 bases of the junction left unmatched. Per the germline V gene, CDR1 is SQVTM and CDR2 is ANQGSEA. The CDR3 spans 13 residues. DNA of the CDR3: TGCAGCGTTGAGGGGGGGAACTCCTACGAGCAGTACTTC. Translation: CSVEGGNSYEQYF.

V gene TRBV2 combines with J gene TRBJ2-7; D call uncertain. The V and J ends lost 3 bases and 6 bases respectively, with 9 bases between them. Germline CDR1 and CDR2: SNHLY and FYNNEI. CDR3 size: 12 residues. The CDR3 here is CASSEYDPEQYF. The CDR3 bases are TGTGCCAGCAGTGAGTATGATCCCGAGCAGTACTTC.

This clonotype was seen just once. The chain joins TRBV29-1 to TRBJ2-1, with 9 bases identical to TRBD1. From germline, CDR1 is SQVTM and CDR2 ANQGSEA. The V segment lost 3 bases and the J segment 7 bases; nucleotides outside the gene matches: 10. This CDR3 spans 15 amino acids. The CDR3, as DNA: TGCAGCGTTGAGGATACAGGGGGCGTCAGGAATGAGCAGTTCTTC. Protein sequence: CSVEDTGGVRNEQFF.

Details on this clonotype: At one of its ends the junction is not consistent with the germline gene, which may arise from a read error. The chain employs TRBV24-1 and TRBJ2-5, with D perhaps TRBD1 (6 bases). Germline V gene data show CDR1 as KGHDR and CDR2 as SFDVKD. The CDR3 has 13 residues. The CDR3 DNA follows: TGTGACACCAGAAACAGGGATGCGGAGACCCGGTACTTC. It encodes CDTRNRDAETRYF.

The chain carries TRBV7-9 and TRBJ1-1; the match to TRBD1 covers 7 bases. The trim removed 7 bases at V and 5 bases at J, leaving 4 bases unmatched. CDR1 SEHNR and CDR2 FQNEAQ come from the germline V gene (reference sequence). The CDR3 runs to 12 residues. The CDR3 DNA reads TGTGCCAGCATCATGGGACAGACTGAAGCTTTCTTT. Translated, it gives CASIMGQTEAFF.

The V and J genes are TRBV5-5 and TRBJ1-6; TRBD1 matches 9 bases. Unmatched junction bases numbered 3, after V lost 1 base and J lost 10 bases. This CDR3 has 14 residues. The germline gives CDR1 SGHKS, CDR2 YYEKEE (reference sequence). DNA for the CDR3: TGTGCCAGCAGCTTGAGGACAGGGGAATCACCCCTCCACTTT. This translates into CASSLRTGESPLHF.

J is TRBJ1-2 and V is TRBV2, with 8 positions matching TRBD1. V lost 8 bases, J lost 4 bases, and 0 bases stayed unmatched. This CDR3 has 11 residues. Germline CDR1 and CDR2: SNHLY and FYNNEI. The CDR3 DNA reads TGTGCCAGCGACAGGGGCTATGGCTACACCTTC. It translates to CASDRGYGYTF.